The 21 T cell receptor beta chains below were found in one sample sequenced in a study of T cells in Graves' hyperthyroidism and ophthalmopathy. RNA transcripts gave rise to amplified TCR beta CDR3 regions. The study used the HTBI primer set for a first-round RT-PCR of the TCR CDR3. TCRdb fed the multiplex PCR reads into MiXCR, producing one record per CDR3 protein. The sample holds over 550,000 distinct CDR3 sequences, 16% seen once. The sequencing input was blood. Receptor source: a woman aged 18-30 years with Graves' hyperthyroidism.

The chain carries TRBV27 and TRBJ2-1; possible D gene TRBD1, 6 bases. The CDR3 length is 16 residues. The germline gives CDR1 MNHEY, CDR2 SMNVEV (reference sequence). Deletions cut 4 bases from V and 7 bases from J, with 20 bases between. CDR3 DNA sequence: TGTGCCAGCAGTTCCCGCAGCAGGGGAAAGATGAATGAGCAGTTCTTC. The encoded protein is CASSSRSRGKMNEQFF.

This clonotype was counted at least ten times. The J gene is TRBJ2-7, the V gene TRBV4-2, with 8 nucleotides matching TRBD2. CDR3 length: 16 amino acids. V lost 0 bases and J lost 1; bases outside the gene matches: 5. CDR1 LGHNA and CDR2 YNFKEQ come from the germline V gene. The CDR3 is CASSQDGASGSYEQYF. The CDR3 DNA sequence: TGTGCCAGCAGCCAAGATGGGGCTAGCGGGTCCTACGAGCAGTACTTC.

This clonotype was picked up a small number of times. This chain links TRBV27 with TRBJ2-7, with unresolved D. V was cut by 5 bases and J by 5 bases, with 16 bases left in between. The CDR3 length is 14 residues. Per germline, CDR1 MNHEY and CDR2 SMNVEV (reference sequence). This CDR3 is CASSQASLRNEQYF. CDR3 nucleotides: TGTGCCAGCAGTCAAGCCTCGTTGAGGAACGAGCAGTACTTC.

In its sample, this clonotype was seen once. At one boundary the junction diverges from the germline segment, which might be a read error. V usage is TRBV11-3 and J usage is TRBJ2-5; TRBD2 agrees at 9 bases. CDR1 is SGHNT, CDR2 YENEEA, per germline. The CDR3 totals 13 residues. DNA of the CDR3: TGTGCCGGCAGCTTAACTAGCGGGGAGACCCAGTACTTC. Translation: CAGSLTSGETQYF.

The sample holds many counts of this clonotype. The chain combines TRBV12-3 or TRBV12-4 with TRBJ1-2; TRBD1 agrees at 7 bases. This CDR3 region has 16 residues. Trimming took 4 bases from V and 3 from J; bases not matched to a gene: 11. Written as DNA, the CDR3 is TGTGCCAGCAGTTCCAGGGGGGGCGGGCGAGACTATGGCTACACCTTC. It encodes CASSSRGGGRDYGYTF.

This clonotype was counted between two and nine times. The chain is built from TRBV12-3 or TRBV12-4 and TRBJ1-4; 7 bases are a match to TRBD1. J gave up 6 bases and V 3 bases, and 4 bases lay outside the gene matches. CDR3 length equals 14 residues. CDR3 sequence (DNA): TGTGCCAGCAGTTTCTTCAGGGGGTATGAAAAACTGTTTTTT. It is translated as CASSFFRGYEKLFF.

This clonotype was recorded at least ten times. The J gene is TRBJ2-1, the V gene TRBV29-1; D uncertain. CDR1 is SQVTM, CDR2 ANQGSEA, per germline. The V gene lost 3 bases and the J gene lost 6 bases, with 9 bases spanning the gap. CDR3 size: 12 residues. Here the CDR3 reads CSVDIRSNEQFF. The CDR3 DNA reads as TGCAGCGTTGATATTAGATCCAATGAGCAGTTCTTC.

This clonotype was picked up many times. This chain joins TRBV30 and TRBJ2-3; D ambiguous. V was shortened by 3 bases and J by 5 bases, with 3 bases between the two germline ends. The germline V gene encodes CDR1 GTSNPN and CDR2 SVGIG (reference sequence). CDR3 length: 10 residues. In nucleotides, the CDR3 is TGTGCCTGGAGACTAGATACGCAGTATTTT. Encoded protein: CAWRLDTQYF.

The table lists this clonotype with many counts. The gene calls are TRBV7-9 and TRBJ2-3; D remains ambiguous. Germline V gene sequence: CDR1 SEHNR, CDR2 FQNEAQ (reference sequence). V dropped 5 bases and J dropped 1 base, with 13 bases sitting between them. There are 15 residues in the CDR3. The CDR3 reads CASSQSARGTDTQYF. The CDR3 region has the DNA TGTGCCAGCAGCCAATCGGCCCGGGGCACAGATACGCAGTATTTT.

This clonotype was detected ten times or more. This chain joins TRBV7-8 and TRBJ1-5; D call uncertain. Trimming left V 4 bases short and J 7 bases short, with 17 bases between. CDR1 is SGHVS, CDR2 FQNEAQ, per germline. The CDR3 covers 15 residues. In DNA, the CDR3 is TGTGCCAGCAGCTCCCGCGAGGGAAACGGGCAGCCCCAGCATTTT. Translation gives CASSSREGNGQPQHF.

The chain recombines TRBV6-5 with TRBJ2-7, with 10 bases aligning to TRBD1. The CDR3 contains 14 residues. Germline loops: CDR1 MNHEY, CDR2 SVGAGI. V shed 2 bases, J shed 9 bases, and the junction held 7 bases outside the gene matches. The CDR3 spells CASSYVRTGGWQYF. DNA for the CDR3: TGTGCCAGCAGTTACGTCAGGACAGGGGGTTGGCAGTACTTC.

V gene TRBV20-1 combines with J gene TRBJ2-7; D is ambiguous. V was cut by 4 bases and J by 3 bases, with 13 bases left in between. The CDR3 is 13 residues long. Germline V lookup: CDR1 DFQATT, CDR2 SNEGSKA (reference sequence). The CDR3 bases are TGCAGTGCTACTATCGGTTCGGGCTACGAGCAGTACTTC. Translating gives CSATIGSGYEQYF.

This clonotype turned up a few times. This CDR3 is CASSLFTGRTGELFF. The CDR3 bases are TGTGCCAGCAGCTTATTTACGGGTAGAACCGGGGAGCTGTTTTTT. The chain is built from TRBV11-2 and TRBJ2-2; no definite D call. The CDR3 covers 15 residues. Trimming stripped 2 bases from V and 5 bases from J, with 12 bases between. CDR1 is SGHAT and CDR2 is FQNNGV in the germline V gene.

In regard to this clonotype: A clone one base away is much larger, so this may be a read error. J is TRBJ2-1 and V is TRBV7-2, with 11 positions matching TRBD2. Germline lookup yields CDR1 SGHTA and CDR2 FQGNSA. Trimming removed 5 bases from V and 6 bases from J; junction bases left unmatched: 3. The CDR3 has 14 amino acids. This chain's CDR3 is CTSSHGTSGNEQFF. The CDR3 nucleotides are TGTACCAGCAGCCATGGGACTAGCGGCAATGAGCAGTTCTTC.

This clonotype showed up many times. V gene TRBV20-1 combines with J gene TRBJ2-7, with no clear D. The germline V gene encodes CDR1 DFQATT and CDR2 SNEGSKA (reference sequence). This CDR3 has 14 residues. Deletions cut 0 bases from V and 1 base from J, with 10 bases between. In DNA form, the CDR3 reads TGCAGTGCTAGAGATCGACGCCGTTCCTACGAGCAGTACTTC. Protein: CSARDRRRSYEQYF.

This clonotype was detected a few times. The CDR3 does not end in the conserved phenylalanine or tryptophan, so this is likely a read error. V and J are TRBV27 and TRBJ1-2, with D possibly being TRBD1 (5 bases). CDR1 and CDR2 (germline): MNHEY, SMNVEV (reference sequence). This CDR3 region has 13 residues. The V end was cut by 6 bases, the J end by 5 bases, with 13 bases between. CDR3 protein: CASSRGSFYGYTL. DNA of the CDR3: TGTGCCAGCAGCCGGGGGTCGTTTTATGGCTACACCCTC.

This clonotype was detected many times. The chain uses TRBV12-3 or TRBV12-4 and TRBJ2-5, with D uncertain. The CDR3 has 13 residues. Trimming took off 4 bases at V and 2 bases at J, with 8 bases between the two ends. In nucleotides, the CDR3 is TGTGCCAGCAGTTACGACCAGCAAGAGACCCAGTACTTC. Translated: CASSYDQQETQYF.

The chain has TRBV7-2 and TRBJ2-4; D is possibly TRBD1 or TRBD2 (5 bases each). The V gene lost 3 bases and the J gene lost 6 bases, with 12 bases spanning the gap. The CDR3 length is 14 residues. Germline CDR1 is SGHTA and CDR2 is FQGNSA. The CDR3 region has the DNA TGTGCCAGCAGCTTGGCCGGGACCGCAAACATTCAGTACTTC. Translation gives CASSLAGTANIQYF.

This clonotype was recorded many times. The chain is built from TRBV6-5 and TRBJ2-1; the D gene is possibly TRBD2 (5 bases). CDR3 length: 17 amino acids. V lost 0 bases and J 5 bases, leaving 17 bases between the germline ends. The germline gives CDR1 MNHEY, CDR2 SVGAGI. CDR3 in DNA: TGTGCCAGCAGTTACTCGAGGCGGGCCTTGTATGACAATGAGCAGTTCTTC. The encoded protein is CASSYSRRALYDNEQFF.

The CDR3 here is CASSLTGMTGELFF. The CDR3 bases are TGTGCCAGCAGTTTGACAGGGATGACCGGGGAGCTGTTTTTT. The chain has TRBV28 and TRBJ2-2; 7 bases are shared with TRBD1. V was pared by 3 bases and J by 5 bases, with 3 bases of the junction left unmatched. CDR3 length equals 14 residues. Looked up from germline, CDR1 is MDHEN and CDR2 is SYDVKM.

This clonotype was observed many times. The CDR3 spells CASSPPSRGITEAFF. The CDR3 DNA is TGTGCCAGCTCACCACCGAGCAGGGGAATCACTGAAGCTTTCTTT. This rearrangement joins TRBV18 to TRBJ1-1, with TRBD1 as a possible D gene (6 bases). V was trimmed by 0 bases and J by 4 bases, leaving 12 bases between them. CDR1 is KGHSH, CDR2 LQKENI, per germline. This CDR3 is 15 amino acids long.